This T cell receptor (beta chain) was found in a study of post-analysis software for immune sequencing data. Trimming removed 3 bases from V and 0 bases from J, with 15 bases in between. The CDR3 has 16 amino acids. CDR1 SEHNR and CDR2 FQNEAQ come from the germline V gene (reference sequence). The authors incorporated unique molecular identifiers into the TCR beta cDNA libraries. One entry per CDR3 protein results from TCRdb running MiXCR on the PCR reads. The sample includes approximately 690,000 distinct CDR3 sequences, roughly three fifths of them seen just once. Ten or more counts support this clonotype. As yet, its antigen is unknown. Study results and limitations: Batch-matched samples strongly co-clustered by F measure. About five TRBV segments were more frequent in patients than controls; TRBV5-6, TRBV5-1 and TRBV20-1 belonged to this group.

The origin of this receptor is a girl aged 2-10 years with multiple sclerosis. Specimen: blood. The chain links TRBV7-9 to TRBJ2-7; TRBD2 might be the D (6 bases). The CDR3 DNA is TGTGCCAGCAGCTTCGGAAGGGGCGGGGTCTCCTACGAGCAGTACTTC. Translation gives CASSFGRGGVSYEQYF.